This TCR beta chain is drawn from a study of blood T cell repertoires in COVID-19. Sequenced by immunoSEQ multiplex PCR; TCRdb stores in-frame clones only, minus some. The sample lists over 130,000 clones, about nine tenths occurring once. This clonotype originated in a woman at least 80 years old with acute or convalescent COVID-19. The sequenced material came from peripheral blood.

The DNA of the CDR3 is TGTGCCAGCAGTGATAGGGACTGGGGTGGCTACACCTTC. It encodes CASSDRDWGGYTF. J is TRBJ1-2 and V is TRBV25-1; D is perhaps TRBD1 (5 bases). Trimming left V 3 bases short and J 7 bases short, with 12 bases between. Germline V lookup: CDR1 MGHDK, CDR2 SYGVNS. This CDR3 is built from 13 residues.